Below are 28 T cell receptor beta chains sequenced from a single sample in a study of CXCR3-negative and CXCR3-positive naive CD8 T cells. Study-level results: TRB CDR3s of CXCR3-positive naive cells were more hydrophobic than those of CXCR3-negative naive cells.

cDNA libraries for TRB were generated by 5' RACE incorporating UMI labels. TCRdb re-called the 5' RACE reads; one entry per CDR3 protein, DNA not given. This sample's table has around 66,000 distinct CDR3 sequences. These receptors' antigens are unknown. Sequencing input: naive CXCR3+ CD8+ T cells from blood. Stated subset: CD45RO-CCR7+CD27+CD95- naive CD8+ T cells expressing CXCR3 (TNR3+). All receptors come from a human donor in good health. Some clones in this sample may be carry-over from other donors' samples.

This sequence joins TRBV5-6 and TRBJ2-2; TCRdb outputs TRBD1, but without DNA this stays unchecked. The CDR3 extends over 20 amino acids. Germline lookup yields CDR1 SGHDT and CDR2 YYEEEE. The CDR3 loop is CASSPGAASGGLKNTGELFF.

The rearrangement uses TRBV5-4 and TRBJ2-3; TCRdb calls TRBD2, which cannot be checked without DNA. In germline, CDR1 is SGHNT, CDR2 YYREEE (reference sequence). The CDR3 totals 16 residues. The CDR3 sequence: CASSLIAGGPTDTQYF.

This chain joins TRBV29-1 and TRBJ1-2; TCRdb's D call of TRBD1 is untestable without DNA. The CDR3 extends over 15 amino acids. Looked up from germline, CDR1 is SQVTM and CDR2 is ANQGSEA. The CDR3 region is CSALPPGTEIYGYTF.

Here the CDR3 reads CAGRGILGNQPQHF. V usage is TRBV19 and J usage is TRBJ1-5; no DNA is available, so the TRBD1 call from TCRdb remains unchecked. In germline, CDR1 is LNHDA, CDR2 SQIVND (reference sequence). CDR3 length: 14 amino acids.

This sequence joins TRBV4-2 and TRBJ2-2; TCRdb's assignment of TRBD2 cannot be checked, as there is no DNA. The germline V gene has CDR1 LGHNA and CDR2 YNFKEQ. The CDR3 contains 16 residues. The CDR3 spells CASSQDQTGSTGELFF.

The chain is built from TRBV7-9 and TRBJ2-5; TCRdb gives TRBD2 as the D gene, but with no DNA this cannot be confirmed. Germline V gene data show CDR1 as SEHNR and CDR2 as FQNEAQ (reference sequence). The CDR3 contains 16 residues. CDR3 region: CASSLGSLTSGETQYF.

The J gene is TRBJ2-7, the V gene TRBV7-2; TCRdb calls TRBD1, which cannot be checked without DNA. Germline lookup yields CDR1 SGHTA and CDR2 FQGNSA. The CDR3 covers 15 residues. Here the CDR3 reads CASSTWTGGGHEQYF. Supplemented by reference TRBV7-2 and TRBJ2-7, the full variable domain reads GAGVSQSPSNKVTEKGKDVELRCDPISGHTALYWYRQSLGQGLEFLIYFQGNSAPDKSGLPSDRFSAERTGGSVSTLTIQRTQQEDSAVYLCASSTWTGGGHEQYFGPGTRLTVT.

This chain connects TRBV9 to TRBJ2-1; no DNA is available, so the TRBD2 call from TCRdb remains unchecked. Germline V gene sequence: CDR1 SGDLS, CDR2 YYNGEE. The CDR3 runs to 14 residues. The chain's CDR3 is CASSVGRRGDEQFF.

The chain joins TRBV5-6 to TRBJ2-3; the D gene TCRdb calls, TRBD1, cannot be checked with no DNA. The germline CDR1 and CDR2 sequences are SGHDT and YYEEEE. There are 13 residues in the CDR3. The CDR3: CASSPGGADTQYF.

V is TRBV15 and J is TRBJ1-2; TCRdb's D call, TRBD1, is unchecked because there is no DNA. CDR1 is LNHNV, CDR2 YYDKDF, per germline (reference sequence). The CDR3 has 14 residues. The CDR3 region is CATSPTGGIYGYTF.

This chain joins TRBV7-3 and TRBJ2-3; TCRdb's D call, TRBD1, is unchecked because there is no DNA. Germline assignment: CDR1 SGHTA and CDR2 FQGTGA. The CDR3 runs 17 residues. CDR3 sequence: CASSGKLKPGQHDTQYF.

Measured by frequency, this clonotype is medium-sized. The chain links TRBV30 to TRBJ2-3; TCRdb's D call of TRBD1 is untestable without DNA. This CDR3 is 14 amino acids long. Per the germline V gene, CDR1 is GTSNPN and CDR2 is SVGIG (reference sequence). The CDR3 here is CAWSQGAPTDTQYF.

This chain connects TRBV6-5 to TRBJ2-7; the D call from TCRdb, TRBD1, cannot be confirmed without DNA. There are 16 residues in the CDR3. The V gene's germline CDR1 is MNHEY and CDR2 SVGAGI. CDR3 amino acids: CASSYRTGDNSYEQYF.

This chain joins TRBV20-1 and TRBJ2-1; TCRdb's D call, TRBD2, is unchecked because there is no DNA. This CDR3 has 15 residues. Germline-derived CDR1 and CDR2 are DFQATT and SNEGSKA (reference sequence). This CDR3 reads CSARADSGVYNEQFF.

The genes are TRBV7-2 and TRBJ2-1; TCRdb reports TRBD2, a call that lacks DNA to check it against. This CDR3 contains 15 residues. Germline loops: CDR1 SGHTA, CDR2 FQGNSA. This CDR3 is CASRPASVGGDEQFF.

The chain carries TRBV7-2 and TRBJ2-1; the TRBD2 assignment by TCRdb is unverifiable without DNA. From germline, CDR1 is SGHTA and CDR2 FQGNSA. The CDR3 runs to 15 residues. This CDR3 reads CASSPLAGINNEQFF.

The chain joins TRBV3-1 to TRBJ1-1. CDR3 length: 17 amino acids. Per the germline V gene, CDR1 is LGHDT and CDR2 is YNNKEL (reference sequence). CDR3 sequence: CASSQFGPTVMNTEAFF.

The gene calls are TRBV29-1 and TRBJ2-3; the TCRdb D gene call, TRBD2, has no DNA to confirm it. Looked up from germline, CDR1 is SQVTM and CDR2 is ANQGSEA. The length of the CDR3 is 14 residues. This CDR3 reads CSVFSSGGADTQYF.

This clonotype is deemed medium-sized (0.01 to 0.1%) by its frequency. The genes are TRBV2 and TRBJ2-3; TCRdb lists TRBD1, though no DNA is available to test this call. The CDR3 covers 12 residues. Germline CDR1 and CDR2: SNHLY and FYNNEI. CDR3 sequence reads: CASEGGTDTQYF.

CDR3 in amino acids: CASSNRGSTYEQYF. The J gene is TRBJ2-7, the V gene TRBV6-5; no DNA is available, so the TRBD1 call from TCRdb remains unchecked. Per germline, CDR1 MNHEY and CDR2 SVGAGI. The CDR3 is made up of 14 amino acids.

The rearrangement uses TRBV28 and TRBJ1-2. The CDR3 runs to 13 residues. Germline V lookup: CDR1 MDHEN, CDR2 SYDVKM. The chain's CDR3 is CASSSQVHYGYTF.

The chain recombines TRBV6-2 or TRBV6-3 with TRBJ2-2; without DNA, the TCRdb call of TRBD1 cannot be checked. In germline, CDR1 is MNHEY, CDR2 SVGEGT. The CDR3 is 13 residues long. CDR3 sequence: CASRQDQGGELFF.

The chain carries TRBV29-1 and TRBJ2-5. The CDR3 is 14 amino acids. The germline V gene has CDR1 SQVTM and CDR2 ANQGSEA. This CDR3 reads CSVEDLGMEETQYF.

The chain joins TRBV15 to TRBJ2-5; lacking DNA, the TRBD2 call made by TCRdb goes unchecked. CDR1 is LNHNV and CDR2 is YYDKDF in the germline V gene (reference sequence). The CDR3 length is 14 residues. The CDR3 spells CATSSRGGLETQYF.

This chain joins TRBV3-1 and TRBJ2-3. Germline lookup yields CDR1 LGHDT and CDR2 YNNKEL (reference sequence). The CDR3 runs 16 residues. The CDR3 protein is CASSQGVSDSTDTQYF.

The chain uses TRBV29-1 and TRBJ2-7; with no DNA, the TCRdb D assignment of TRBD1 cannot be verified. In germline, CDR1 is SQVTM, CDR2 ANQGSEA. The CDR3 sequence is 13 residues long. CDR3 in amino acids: CSVVMGPSYEQYF.

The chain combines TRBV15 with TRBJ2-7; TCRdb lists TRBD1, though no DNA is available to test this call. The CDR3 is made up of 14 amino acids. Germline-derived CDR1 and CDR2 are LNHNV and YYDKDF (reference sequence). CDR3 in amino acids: CATSILGADYEQYF.

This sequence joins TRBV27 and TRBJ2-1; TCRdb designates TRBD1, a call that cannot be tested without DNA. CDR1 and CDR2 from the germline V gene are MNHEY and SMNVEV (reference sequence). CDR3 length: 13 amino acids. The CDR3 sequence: CASRQGAMDEQFF.